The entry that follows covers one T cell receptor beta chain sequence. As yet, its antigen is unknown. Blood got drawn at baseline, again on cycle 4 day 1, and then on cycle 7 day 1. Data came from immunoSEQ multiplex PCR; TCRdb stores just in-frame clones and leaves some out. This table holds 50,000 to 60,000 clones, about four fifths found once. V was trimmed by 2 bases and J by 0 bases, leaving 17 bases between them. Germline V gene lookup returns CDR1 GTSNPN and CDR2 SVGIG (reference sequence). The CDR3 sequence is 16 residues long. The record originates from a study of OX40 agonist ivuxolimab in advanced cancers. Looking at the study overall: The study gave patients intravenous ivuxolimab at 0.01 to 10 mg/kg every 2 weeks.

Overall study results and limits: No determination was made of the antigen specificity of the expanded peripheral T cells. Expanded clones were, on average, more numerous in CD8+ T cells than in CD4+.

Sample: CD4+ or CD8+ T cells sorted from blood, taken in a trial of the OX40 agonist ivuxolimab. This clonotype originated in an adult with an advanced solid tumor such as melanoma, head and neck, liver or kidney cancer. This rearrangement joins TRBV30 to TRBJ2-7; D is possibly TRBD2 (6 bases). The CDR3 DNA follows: TGTGCCTGGAGTCCCATTTGGAAGCGGGCCTCCTACGAGCAGTACTTC. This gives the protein CAWSPIWKRASYEQYF.